This T cell receptor (beta chain) was captured by sequencing in a study of response to subunit inactivated influenza vaccine. A single record per CDR3 protein comes from TCRdb applying MiXCR to the RT-PCR reads. The sample consists of about half a million distinct CDR3 sequences, around 25% of them appearing once. With respect to this clonotype: Antigen unknown.

Study-wide findings and caveats: It was the authors' suggestion that each seasonal influenza vaccination recruits few new T cells.

The source material was CD4+ T cells sorted from PBMCs, sampled about 5 days after vaccination. This receptor was identified in a man aged 45-65 years who received an inactivated influenza vaccine.

This chain's CDR3 is CAISESLSSGTNEQFF. As DNA, the CDR3 is TGTGCCATCAGTGAGTCTTTGTCTAGCGGGACCAATGAGCAGTTCTTC. The rearrangement uses TRBV10-3 and TRBJ2-1, with 9 bases aligning to TRBD2. CDR1 is ENHRY and CDR2 is SYGVKD in the germline V gene. V lost 0 bases and J lost 6; bases outside the gene matches: 6. This CDR3 is built from 16 residues.